The rows below give T cell receptor beta chains drawn from one sample of a study of blood T cell repertoires in COVID-19. Profiled with immunoSEQ multiplex PCR; TCRdb holds only in-frame clones, not every one. The table has 99,000 or so clones, more than 70% seen once. Sequencing was carried out using peripheral blood. The source of these receptors is a woman between 55 and 75 years old in a cohort sampled during active or convalescent COVID-19. Each CDR3 is given with its conserved first and last residue. A D gene is named only where the DNA matches it firmly. A row's size may be missing; if present it is once, few, many or a size class.

v_call: TRBV15; d_call: NA; j_call: TRBJ1-2; clone_size: NA; cdr3_nt: TGTGCCACCAGCTTCCGACAATCCGGAGGCTATGGCTACACCTTC; cdr3_aa: CATSFRQSGGYGYTF
v_call: TRBV5-1; d_call: NA; j_call: TRBJ2-1; clone_size: NA; cdr3_nt: TGCGCCAGCAGCTTGGGCCAGCGATACAATGAGCAGTTCTTC; cdr3_aa: CASSLGQRYNEQFF
v_call: TRBV27; d_call: TRBD1; j_call: TRBJ1-6; clone_size: NA; cdr3_nt: TGTGCCAGCAGTTTGTCCGGGACAGTGCCCAATTCACCCCTCCACTTT; cdr3_aa: CASSLSGTVPNSPLHF
v_call: TRBV4-1; d_call: NA; j_call: TRBJ2-2; clone_size: NA; cdr3_nt: TGCGCCAGCAGCCCCCAGCGAGGGCAGGGGCTGGACGGGGAGCTGTTTTTT; cdr3_aa: CASSPQRGQGLDGELFF
v_call: TRBV18; d_call: NA; j_call: TRBJ2-3; clone_size: NA; cdr3_nt: TGTGCCAGCTCACCACTAGCTGGCGCAGATACGCAGTATTTT; cdr3_aa: CASSPLAGADTQYF
v_call: TRBV2; d_call: NA; j_call: TRBJ2-2; clone_size: NA; cdr3_nt: TGTGCCACAGGACTATACTACGGGGAGCTGTTTTTT; cdr3_aa: CATGLYYGELFF
v_call: TRBV6-5; d_call: TRBD1; j_call: TRBJ1-1; clone_size: NA; cdr3_nt: TGTGCCAGCAGCCAACAGGGGAGGAACACTGAAGCTTTCTTT; cdr3_aa: CASSQQGRNTEAFF
v_call: TRBV2; d_call: NA; j_call: TRBJ2-7; clone_size: NA; cdr3_nt: TGTGCCAGCAGCGCGGACAGCTACGAGCAGTACTTC; cdr3_aa: CASSADSYEQYF
v_call: TRBV24-1; d_call: NA; j_call: TRBJ2-5; clone_size: NA; cdr3_nt: TGTGCCACCAGTGAATTCCGCACAGGGACCGAGACCCAGTACTTC; cdr3_aa: CATSEFRTGTETQYF
v_call: TRBV6-1; d_call: TRBD1; j_call: TRBJ2-5; clone_size: NA; cdr3_nt: TGTGCCAGCAGTGAACTCTACAGGGGCGGGGAGACCCAGTACTTC; cdr3_aa: CASSELYRGGETQYF
v_call: TRBV7-8; d_call: NA; j_call: TRBJ2-3; clone_size: NA; cdr3_nt: TGTGCCAGCAGCTTCGGACAGACAATTAATACGCAGTATTTT; cdr3_aa: CASSFGQTINTQYF
v_call: TRBV7-9; d_call: NA; j_call: TRBJ2-2; clone_size: NA; cdr3_nt: TGTGCCAGCAGCTTGGACTTCACCGGGGAGCTGTTTTTT; cdr3_aa: CASSLDFTGELFF
v_call: TRBV7-3; d_call: TRBD2; j_call: TRBJ2-1; clone_size: NA; cdr3_nt: TGTGCCAGCAGCTCGTCCCCAGGGAGGGGTGAGCAGTTCTTC; cdr3_aa: CASSSSPGRGEQFF
v_call: TRBV18; d_call: NA; j_call: TRBJ2-3; clone_size: NA; cdr3_nt: TGTGCCAGCTCACCACCGGGGCGGGGTTCCACAGATACGCAGTATTTT; cdr3_aa: CASSPPGRGSTDTQYF
v_call: TRBV19; d_call: NA; j_call: TRBJ1-2; clone_size: NA; cdr3_nt: TGTGCCAGTACCGAGGCTGGGACAAGCCTCTCCTCGAACTATGGCTACACCTTC; cdr3_aa: CASTEAGTSLSSNYGYTF
v_call: TRBV4-2; d_call: NA; j_call: TRBJ1-4; clone_size: once; cdr3_nt: TGTGCCAGCAGCCCGGCAGGGGCGGTTGAAAAACTGTTTTTT; cdr3_aa: CASSPAGAVEKLFF
v_call: TRBV19; d_call: TRBD1; j_call: TRBJ1-5; clone_size: NA; cdr3_nt: TGTGCCAGTAGTATTGGGACAGGGAGCTGGAATAGCAATCAGCCCCAGCATTTT; cdr3_aa: CASSIGTGSWNSNQPQHF
v_call: TRBV28; d_call: TRBD1; j_call: TRBJ2-7; clone_size: NA; cdr3_nt: TGTGCCAGCCTTACCGGGACAGTGACCTACGAGCAGTACTTC; cdr3_aa: CASLTGTVTYEQYF
v_call: TRBV7-2; d_call: TRBD1; j_call: TRBJ2-7; clone_size: NA; cdr3_nt: TGTGCCAGCAGCTTAGCCTCGGGCAGGGGGCTCGAGCAGTACTTC; cdr3_aa: CASSLASGRGLEQYF
v_call: TRBV18; d_call: NA; j_call: TRBJ1-6; clone_size: NA; cdr3_nt: TGTGCCAGCTCATCGAGCTCCTATAATTCACCCCTCCACTTT; cdr3_aa: CASSSSSYNSPLHF
v_call: TRBV28; d_call: NA; j_call: TRBJ1-2; clone_size: few; cdr3_nt: TGTGCCAGCAGTTTAGCCAGGGTCTATGGCTACACCTTC; cdr3_aa: CASSLARVYGYTF
v_call: TRBV4-1; d_call: TRBD1; j_call: TRBJ1-3; clone_size: NA; cdr3_nt: TGCGCCAGCAGCCCATCAGGGGGCACTGGAAACACCATATATTTT; cdr3_aa: CASSPSGGTGNTIYF
v_call: TRBV6-5; d_call: NA; j_call: TRBJ1-1; clone_size: few; cdr3_nt: TGTGCCAGCAGACCGGGACTGCAGAACACTGAAGCTTTCTTT; cdr3_aa: CASRPGLQNTEAFF
v_call: TRBV27; d_call: NA; j_call: TRBJ1-1; clone_size: NA; cdr3_nt: TGTGCCAGCAGTTTTGGGGACTTCATGAACACTGAAGCTTTCTTT; cdr3_aa: CASSFGDFMNTEAFF
v_call: TRBV6-5; d_call: NA; j_call: TRBJ1-2; clone_size: few; cdr3_nt: TGTGCCACCCAAAGTCAGGGGACGGACTATGGCTACACCTTC; cdr3_aa: CATQSQGTDYGYTF
v_call: TRBV11-3; d_call: NA; j_call: TRBJ2-7; clone_size: NA; cdr3_nt: TGTGCCAGCAGCTTAGGTCCGAGAAGCGAGCAGTACTTC; cdr3_aa: CASSLGPRSEQYF
v_call: TRBV4-1; d_call: NA; j_call: TRBJ1-1; clone_size: once; cdr3_nt: TGCGCCAGCAGCCAAGATAGGCTCTCGGGCACTGAAGCTTTCTTT; cdr3_aa: CASSQDRLSGTEAFF
v_call: TRBV19; d_call: NA; j_call: TRBJ1-3; clone_size: NA; cdr3_nt: TGTGCCAGTAGCAAACCGGGACTCAACTCTGGAAACACCATATATTTT; cdr3_aa: CASSKPGLNSGNTIYF
v_call: TRBV11-2; d_call: TRBD1; j_call: TRBJ1-4; clone_size: NA; cdr3_nt: TGTGCCAGCAGCTTAGGACAGGGGGGCACAACTAATGAAAAACTGTTTTTT; cdr3_aa: CASSLGQGGTTNEKLFF
v_call: TRBV6-1; d_call: NA; j_call: TRBJ2-7; clone_size: once; cdr3_nt: TGTGCCAGCAGTGAAGGGGGGGTGGTGTTGTACGAGCAGTACTTC; cdr3_aa: CASSEGGVVLYEQYF
v_call: TRBV3-1/TRBV3-2; d_call: NA; j_call: TRBJ2-5; clone_size: NA; cdr3_nt: TGTGCCAGCAGCCAAGGACGTCAGGGGTGGGAGACCCAGTACTTC; cdr3_aa: CASSQGRQGWETQYF
v_call: TRBV9; d_call: NA; j_call: TRBJ1-3; clone_size: NA; cdr3_nt: TGTGCCAGCGGAGACTGGGGCGCATCTGGAAACACCATATATTTT; cdr3_aa: CASGDWGASGNTIYF
v_call: TRBV27; d_call: TRBD1; j_call: TRBJ1-1; clone_size: NA; cdr3_nt: TGTGCCAGCAGTTTGAGAGGGGGCACGCGCGCTGAAGCTTTCTTT; cdr3_aa: CASSLRGGTRAEAFF
v_call: TRBV27; d_call: TRBD1; j_call: TRBJ1-5; clone_size: NA; cdr3_nt: TGTGCCAGCAGCCGCCGACAGGGAGGCAATCAGCCCCAGCATTTT; cdr3_aa: CASSRRQGGNQPQHF
v_call: TRBV29-1; d_call: NA; j_call: TRBJ1-2; clone_size: few; cdr3_nt: TGCAGCGTTGAAGGGTCCGGGAATGGCTACACCTTC; cdr3_aa: CSVEGSGNGYTF
v_call: TRBV11-2; d_call: NA; j_call: TRBJ1-1; clone_size: NA; cdr3_nt: TGTGCCAGCAGCACAGACCTGAACACTGAAGCTTTCTTT; cdr3_aa: CASSTDLNTEAFF
v_call: TRBV27; d_call: NA; j_call: TRBJ2-7; clone_size: NA; cdr3_nt: TGTGCCAGCAGTTCAAGCCCGGGTGGAGAGCAGTACTTC; cdr3_aa: CASSSSPGGEQYF
v_call: TRBV12-3/TRBV12-4; d_call: TRBD1; j_call: TRBJ2-7; clone_size: few; cdr3_nt: TGTGCCAGCAGAACCGGACAGGGGTACGAGCAGTACTTC; cdr3_aa: CASRTGQGYEQYF
v_call: TRBV4-1; d_call: NA; j_call: TRBJ2-7; clone_size: NA; cdr3_nt: TGCGCCAGCAGCCCTAGTCAACGGGTCTACGAGCAGTACTTC; cdr3_aa: CASSPSQRVYEQYF
v_call: TRBV19; d_call: NA; j_call: TRBJ1-1; clone_size: NA; cdr3_nt: TGTGCCAGTAGTATAGGGGGCCTCTTAGCCGGCACTGAAGCTTTCTTT; cdr3_aa: CASSIGGLLAGTEAFF
v_call: TRBV5-1; d_call: TRBD1; j_call: TRBJ2-1; clone_size: once; cdr3_nt: TGCGCCAGCAGCTTGACCGGGGACAGGTACAATGAGCAGTTCTTC; cdr3_aa: CASSLTGDRYNEQFF
v_call: TRBV7-9; d_call: NA; j_call: TRBJ1-3; clone_size: NA; cdr3_nt: TGTGCCAGCAGCCAGGGAAACACCATATATTTT; cdr3_aa: CASSQGNTIYF
v_call: TRBV10-3; d_call: NA; j_call: TRBJ1-3; clone_size: once; cdr3_nt: TGTGCCATCAGTGGAGACAGGGGAAACACCATATATTTT; cdr3_aa: CAISGDRGNTIYF
v_call: TRBV5-5; d_call: NA; j_call: TRBJ2-3; clone_size: NA; cdr3_nt: TGTGCCAGCAGCCCATCCCAGGGATCCGATACGCAGTATTTT; cdr3_aa: CASSPSQGSDTQYF
v_call: TRBV20-1; d_call: NA; j_call: TRBJ1-1; clone_size: NA; cdr3_nt: TGCAGTGTCTTCGTTCGGGCTTTCTTT; cdr3_aa: CSVFVRAFF
v_call: TRBV2; d_call: TRBD1; j_call: TRBJ1-2; clone_size: NA; cdr3_nt: TGTGCCAGCAGCGGGGACAGGGGGGACCTGGGGTATGGCTACACCTTC; cdr3_aa: CASSGDRGDLGYGYTF
v_call: TRBV5-1; d_call: TRBD1; j_call: TRBJ1-1; clone_size: few; cdr3_nt: TGCGCCAGCAAAACGACACAGGGGGCCCCTTTGAACACTGAAGCTTTCTTT; cdr3_aa: CASKTTQGAPLNTEAFF
v_call: TRBV6-5; d_call: NA; j_call: TRBJ1-2; clone_size: once; cdr3_nt: TGTGCGACCACCGGGGACACAAGTAACTATGGCTACACCTTC; cdr3_aa: CATTGDTSNYGYTF
v_call: TRBV12-3/TRBV12-4; d_call: TRBD1; j_call: TRBJ2-5; clone_size: NA; cdr3_nt: TGTGCCAGCAGGTTAAACCGGGACAGGGTCCCGTACTTC; cdr3_aa: CASRLNRDRVPYF
v_call: TRBV20-1; d_call: TRBD1; j_call: TRBJ1-2; clone_size: few; cdr3_nt: TGCAGTGCTAGTTCTGGACAGGGAAAGGGCGGCTACACCTTC; cdr3_aa: CSASSGQGKGGYTF
v_call: TRBV10-3; d_call: TRBD2; j_call: TRBJ2-1; clone_size: few; cdr3_nt: TGTGCCATCAGTGGCGGGGGGGCCGGGAATGAGCAGTTCTTC; cdr3_aa: CAISGGGAGNEQFF